Presented here are 27 T cell receptor beta chains from one specimen sequenced in a study of control samples from healthy donors and cancer patients. Clones were read by immunoSEQ multiplex PCR, and TCRdb kept only the in-frame ones, dropping some. Among some 71,000 clones listed, about 90% were seen once. Sequencing was done on a sample of PBMCs. The source of these receptors is a woman aged 50 to 60 with head and neck cancer.

This rearrangement joins TRBV28 to TRBJ1-5; D ambiguous. Between the trimmed V and J ends, which lost 4 bases and 2 bases, there was a span of 15 bases. The CDR3 spans 16 residues. The germline V gene has CDR1 MDHEN and CDR2 SYDVKM. This CDR3 reads CASSSPRGGGNQPQHF. The CDR3 bases are TGTGCCAGCAGTTCACCTCGGGGTGGTGGCAATCAGCCCCAGCATTTT. The entire variable domain, with the rest obtained from reference TRBV28 and TRBJ1-5, is as follows: DVKVTQSSRYLVKRTGEKVFLECVQDMDHENMFWYRQDPGLGLRLIYFSYDVKMKEKGDIPEGYSVSREKKERFSLILESASTNQTSMYLCASSSPRGGGNQPQHFGDGTRLSIL.

The chain couples TRBV14 to TRBJ1-6; D gene uncertain. V lost 4 bases to trimming and J lost 7 bases, with 11 bases between them. The CDR3 runs 14 residues. CDR1 SGHDN and CDR2 FVKESK come from the germline V gene. In DNA, the CDR3 is TGTGCCAGCAGCCCGGTGGTGGGGAATTCACCCCTCCACTTT. This gives the protein CASSPVVGNSPLHF. The whole variable domain, filled in from reference TRBV14 and TRBJ1-6, reads EAGVTQFPSHSVIEKGQTVTLRCDPISGHDNLYWYRRVMGKEIKFLLHFVKESKQDESGMPNNRFLAERTGGTYSTLKVQPAELEDSGVYFCASSPVVGNSPLHFGNGTRLTVT.

CDR3 nucleotides: TGCGCCAGCAGCCAAGATCCGCAGGGGGCTCAATTCTACGAGCAGTACTTC. Protein sequence: CASSQDPQGAQFYEQYF. The V call is TRBV4-1, the J call TRBJ2-7; 8 bases map to TRBD1. Germline V CDR1 and CDR2: MGHRA, YSYEKL. J was trimmed by 3 bases and V by 0 bases; bases with no gene match: 10. This CDR3 contains 17 residues.

This CDR3 reads CASSIVGSSGANVLTF. As DNA, the CDR3 is TGTGCCAGTAGTATAGTTGGCTCCTCTGGGGCCAACGTCCTGACTTTC. This chain connects TRBV19 to TRBJ2-6; no definite D call. Germline CDR1 LNHDA, CDR2 SQIVND (reference sequence). This CDR3 contains 16 residues. V shed 1 base and J shed 0 bases, with 7 bases lying between them.

This chain connects TRBV6-1 to TRBJ1-6; the D gene is possibly TRBD1 (6 bases). This CDR3 comprises 16 residues. Trimming took off 0 bases at V and 7 bases at J, with 13 bases between the two ends. Germline CDR1 is MNHNS and CDR2 is SASEGT. CDR3: CASSEAQPGANSPLHF. The CDR3 DNA follows: TGTGCCAGCAGTGAAGCGCAACCGGGGGCGAATTCACCCCTCCACTTT.

The genes are TRBV27 and TRBJ2-7; D is possibly TRBD1 (6 bases). The CDR3 sequence is 13 residues long. The ends were cut back, 6 bases at V and 0 bases at J, with 9 bases in the middle. Germline CDR1 is MNHEY and CDR2 is SMNVEV (reference sequence). CDR3 sequence: CASRDSSSYEQYF. DNA for the CDR3: TGTGCCAGCAGGGACAGTAGCTCCTACGAGCAGTACTTC.

V usage is TRBV2 and J usage is TRBJ2-7; a weak D match, TRBD2 (6 bases). This CDR3 has 12 amino acids. The ends were cut back, 7 bases at V and 1 base at J, with 8 bases in the middle. The germline gives CDR1 SNHLY, CDR2 FYNNEI. In nucleotides, the CDR3 is TGTGCCAGCATGGAGGGGTCCTACGAGCAGTACTTC. Encoded protein: CASMEGSYEQYF.

The chain links TRBV19 to TRBJ2-5, with TRBD1 matching over 11 bases. The V segment lost 5 bases and the J segment 6 bases; nucleotides outside the gene matches: 8. CDR3 size: 15 residues. The germline gives CDR1 LNHDA, CDR2 SQIVND (reference sequence). CDR3 sequence: CASSVYGTGGQTQYF. In nucleotides, the CDR3 is TGTGCCAGTAGTGTCTACGGGACAGGGGGACAGACCCAGTACTTC.

This clone has more than one count but fewer than ten. This chain uses TRBV18 with TRBJ2-5; D might be TRBD1 (5 bases). The germline V and J ends were trimmed by 5 bases and 3 bases, with 10 bases remaining between them. The CDR3 has 13 residues. The V gene's germline CDR1 is KGHSH and CDR2 LQKENI. The CDR3 is CASSRSREETQYF. In nucleotides, the CDR3 is TGTGCCAGCTCAAGAAGCAGGGAAGAGACCCAGTACTTC. The full variable domain, rest sourced from reference TRBV18 and TRBJ2-5, is NAGVMQNPRHLVRRRGQEARLRCSPMKGHSHVYWYRQLPEEGLKFMVYLQKENIIDESGMPKERFSAEFPKEGPSILRIQQVVRGDSAAYFCASSRSREETQYFGPGTRLLVL.

J is TRBJ2-1 and V is TRBV7-9; tentative D call: TRBD2 (5 bases). The germline V gene has CDR1 SEHNR and CDR2 FQNEAQ (reference sequence). Trimming took 5 bases from V and 0 from J, leaving 20 bases between them. The CDR3 is 18 residues long. This chain's CDR3 is CASSPAETRTSSYNEQFF. The CDR3 DNA follows: TGTGCCAGCAGCCCAGCGGAAACCCGTACAAGCTCCTACAATGAGCAGTTCTTC. Using reference TRBV7-9 and TRBJ2-1 for the parts outside the CDR3, the full variable domain is DTGVSQNPRHKITKRGQNVTFRCDPISEHNRLYWYRQTLGQGPEFLTYFQNEAQLEKSRLLSDRFSAERPKGSFSTLEIQRTEQGDSAMYLCASSPAETRTSSYNEQFFGPGTRLTVL.

The chain links TRBV5-4 to TRBJ2-7, with D perhaps matching TRBD1 (6 bases). V shed 4 bases and J shed 1 base, with 18 bases lying between them. CDR1 and CDR2 from the germline V gene are SGHNT and YYREEE (reference sequence). The CDR3 contains 16 residues. In nucleotides, the CDR3 is TGTGCCAGCAGCAACGGAGAGAGGACAGCGTCCTACGAGCAGTACTTC. Amino acid sequence: CASSNGERTASYEQYF.

The genes are TRBV5-1 and TRBJ2-2; 14 nucleotides align to TRBD2. Trimming at V came to 3 bases and at J to 7 bases, leaving 14 bases not matched to a gene. Germline CDR1 reads SGHRS; CDR2 reads YFSETQ. The CDR3 covers 19 residues. The CDR3 loop is CASSSRTSGGSNSVGELFF. In nucleotides, the CDR3 is TGCGCCAGCAGCTCAAGGACTAGCGGGGGGTCCAACTCGGTCGGGGAGCTGTTTTTT.

The CDR3: CASRSTGGGNTEAFF. The CDR3, as DNA: TGTGCCAGCAGGTCCACAGGGGGGGGGAACACTGAAGCTTTCTTT. The gene calls are TRBV25-1 and TRBJ1-1; the match to TRBD1 covers 8 bases. After removal of 6 bases from V and 1 base from J, the junction contained 7 bases not matched to a gene. This CDR3 is 15 amino acids long. CDR1 MGHDK and CDR2 SYGVNS come from the germline V gene. Full variable domain (remainder filled in from reference TRBV25-1 and TRBJ1-1): EADIYQTPRYLVIGTGKKITLECSQTMGHDKMYWYQQDPGMELHLIHYSYGVNSTEKGDLSSESTVSRIRTEHFPLTLESARPSHTSQYLCASRSTGGGNTEAFFGQGTRLTVV.

The chain combines TRBV7-2 with TRBJ1-1, with D maybe TRBD1 (6 bases). In germline, CDR1 is SGHTA, CDR2 FQGNSA. Trimming left V 1 base short and J 4 bases short, with 13 bases between. This CDR3 is built from 15 residues. The CDR3 reads CASSLVGGASTEAFF. As DNA, the CDR3 is TGTGCCAGCAGCTTAGTTGGGGGCGCGAGCACTGAAGCTTTCTTT.

The chain is built from TRBV10-3 and TRBJ2-2; 8 bases are shared with TRBD2. Germline trimming cut 4 bases from V and 2 bases from J; bases unmatched to any gene: 3. Germline V CDR1 and CDR2: ENHRY, SYGVKD. This CDR3 is 15 amino acids long. The CDR3 DNA is TGTGCCATCAGTGGGACTAGCAGAAACACCGGGGAGCTGTTTTTT. The encoded protein is CAISGTSRNTGELFF.

The gene calls are TRBV10-2 and TRBJ2-3, with TRBD2 matching over 11 bases. V was clipped by 2 bases and J by 7 bases; unmatched bases: 20. Germline CDR1 and CDR2: WSHSY and SAAADI. This CDR3 spans 20 amino acids. The CDR3 loop reads CASSEIGLLELAGVYNTQYF. The CDR3, as DNA: TGCGCCAGCAGTGAGATAGGACTTCTGGAACTAGCGGGGGTCTATAATACGCAGTATTTT.

In this sample, this clone turned up a few times. The chain recombines TRBV9 with TRBJ1-1; TRBD1 aligns across 9 bases. J gave up 6 bases and V 4 bases, and 16 bases lay outside the gene matches. Germline V gene sequence: CDR1 SGDLS, CDR2 YYNGEE. The CDR3 runs 17 residues. This CDR3 reads CASSTSSLTGGAAEAFF. The CDR3 coding sequence is TGTGCCAGCAGCACCAGCTCCCTAACAGGGGGCGCGGCTGAAGCTTTCTTT.

The chain combines TRBV28 with TRBJ2-5, with TRBD2 identical over 12 bases. V was pared by 7 bases and J by 2 bases, with 5 bases of the junction left unmatched. Germline loops: CDR1 MDHEN, CDR2 SYDVKM. The CDR3 is made up of 15 amino acids. The CDR3 sequence is CASKELAGGQETQYF. The CDR3 nucleotides are TGTGCCAGCAAAGAACTAGCGGGGGGACAAGAGACCCAGTACTTC.

The chain joins TRBV27 to TRBJ1-2; no definite D call. Trimming left V 2 bases short and J 8 bases short, with 15 bases between. CDR1 and CDR2 (germline): MNHEY, SMNVEV (reference sequence). The CDR3 totals 14 residues. The CDR3 nucleotides read TGTGCCAGCAGTTTACGACACGGGAGCGGCGGCTACACCTTC. This encodes CASSLRHGSGGYTF.

V and J are TRBV23-1 and TRBJ1-1; D remains unclear. TRBV23-1 is given ORF status, its function remaining uncertain. This CDR3 spans 13 amino acids. V was cut by 5 bases and J by 2 bases, with 9 bases left in between. The CDR3 DNA is TGCGCCAGCAGTTCAAGCCAAAACACTGAAGCTTTCTTT. Protein sequence: CASSSSQNTEAFF.

This rearrangement joins TRBV4-3 to TRBJ1-2; no firm D call. The V end lost 0 bases, the J end lost 5 bases, and 19 bases lay between the germline ends. There are 17 residues in the CDR3. Germline V gene lookup returns CDR1 LGHNA and CDR2 YSLEER. The CDR3 DNA reads as TGCGCCAGCAGCCAAGACTCCGGGAACAACAACTTTTATGGCTACACCTTC. Its translation is CASSQDSGNNNFYGYTF.

CDR3 bases: TGTGCCTGGAGACGCTCCCGGGACAGCTTGAACACCGGGGAGCTGTTTTTT. This sequence encodes CAWRRSRDSLNTGELFF. The genes are TRBV30 and TRBJ2-2; TRBD1 aligns across 7 bases. V lost 3 bases, J lost 1 base, and 11 bases stayed unmatched. In germline, CDR1 is GTSNPN, CDR2 SVGIG (reference sequence). The CDR3 consists of 17 residues. Drawing the rest from reference TRBV30 and TRBJ2-2, the complete variable domain is SQTIHQWPATLVQPVGSPLSLECTVEGTSNPNLYWYRQAAGRGLQLLFYSVGIGQISSEVPQNLSASRPQDRQFILSSKKLLLSDSGFYLCAWRRSRDSLNTGELFFGEGSRLTVL.

This clone has a single count. The chain employs TRBV19 and TRBJ2-1, with 9 positions matching TRBD1. V trimming: 5 bases; J trimming: 8 bases; junction bases outside the gene matches: 7. CDR3 size: 14 residues. Germline-derived CDR1 and CDR2 are LNHDA and SQIVND (reference sequence). This CDR3 reads CASSGTGHRDEQFF. In DNA, the CDR3 is TGTGCCAGTAGTGGGACAGGGCACCGAGATGAGCAGTTCTTC.

The V and J genes are TRBV27 and TRBJ2-5; D gene unclear. This CDR3 comprises 12 residues. CDR1 and CDR2 (germline): MNHEY, SMNVEV (reference sequence). The V end lost 6 bases, the J end lost 7 bases, and 12 bases lay between the germline ends. This chain's CDR3 is CASREGLGTQYF. Here the CDR3 DNA reads TGTGCCAGCAGAGAAGGGCTCGGGACCCAGTACTTC.

V gene TRBV21-1 combines with J gene TRBJ2-2; the table's TRBD2 call for D was not verified on the DNA. TRBV21-1 is a pseudogene locus. The CDR3 runs 14 residues. The CDR3 region has the DNA TGTGCCAGCAGCAAATCGTCGAACACCGGGGAGCTGTTTTTT. It yields the protein CASSKSSNTGELFF.

V gene TRBV7-3 combines with J gene TRBJ2-3, with 8 bases identical to TRBD2. Germline trimming cut 5 bases from V and 6 bases from J; bases unmatched to any gene: 13. Germline V gene data show CDR1 as SGHTA and CDR2 as FQGTGA. CDR3 length: 16 residues. The CDR3 DNA is TGTGCCAGCAGCGCCCTGCTCGGGGGGGCCGGGGATACGCAGTATTTT. Encoded protein: CASSALLGGAGDTQYF.

This rearrangement joins TRBV18 to TRBJ1-1; tentatively, D is TRBD1 (5 bases). The germline V and J ends were trimmed by 4 bases and 7 bases, with 16 bases remaining between them. This CDR3 is 14 amino acids long. The germline gives CDR1 KGHSH, CDR2 LQKENI. DNA for the CDR3: TGTGCCAGCTCACAGGTTACATCGGGGGATGAAGCTTTCTTT. Its translation: CASSQVTSGDEAFF. Combining the CDR3 with reference TRBV18 and TRBJ1-1 gives the whole variable domain NAGVMQNPRHLVRRRGQEARLRCSPMKGHSHVYWYRQLPEEGLKFMVYLQKENIIDESGMPKERFSAEFPKEGPSILRIQQVVRGDSAAYFCASSQVTSGDEAFFGQGTRLTVV.